One and the same sample provided the 13 T cell receptor beta chains below, sequenced in a study of blood T cell repertoires in COVID-19. Repertoires were generated with immunoSEQ multiplex PCR, while TCRdb's copy carries only in-frame clones and drops some. The data contain about 270,000 clones, more than 75% of them singletons. The specimen sequenced was peripheral blood. These receptor sequences come from a man aged 40-55 years who had recovered from COVID-19.

A few counts support this clone. The chain is built from TRBV18 and TRBJ2-7; 9 bases are shared with TRBD1. In germline, CDR1 is KGHSH, CDR2 LQKENI. V shed 8 bases and J 5 bases; nucleotides not matched to a gene: 7. The CDR3 sequence is 13 residues long. The CDR3 reads CASETDRGDEQYF. The CDR3 DNA is TGTGCCAGCGAGACCGACAGGGGGGACGAGCAGTACTTC.

The V gene is TRBV7-2, the J gene TRBJ2-2; 9 nucleotides agree with TRBD1. CDR3 length: 15 residues. V was pared by 3 bases and J by 5 bases, with 4 bases of the junction left unmatched. Germline V gene sequence: CDR1 SGHTA, CDR2 FQGNSA. In nucleotides, the CDR3 is TGTGCCAGCAGCTTTACAGGGGGCGCGACCGGGGAGCTGTTTTTT. Protein sequence: CASSFTGGATGELFF.

The gene calls are TRBV19 and TRBJ2-5, with 14 positions matching TRBD2. V lost 3 bases, J lost 4 bases, and 1 base stayed unmatched. Per the germline V gene, CDR1 is LNHDA and CDR2 is SQIVND (reference sequence). This CDR3 region has 15 residues. CDR3 region: CASSMTSGGGETQYF. CDR3 bases: TGTGCCAGTAGTATGACTAGCGGGGGGGGAGAGACCCAGTACTTC.

This chain joins TRBV3-1 (or the pseudogene TRBV3-2) and TRBJ1-6; TRBD1 is a possible D gene (6 bases). CDR3 size: 14 residues. The germline V gene has CDR1 LGHDT and CDR2 YNNKEL (reference sequence). V was shortened by 6 bases and J by 5 bases, with 11 bases between the two germline ends. This CDR3 is CASSQRTDNSPLHF. DNA of the CDR3: TGTGCCAGCAGTCAACGGACAGATAATTCACCCCTCCACTTT.

The rearrangement uses TRBV15 and TRBJ2-7, with TRBD1 identical over 7 bases. Germline V gene sequence: CDR1 LNHNV, CDR2 YYDKDF (reference sequence). The trim removed 0 bases at V and 2 bases at J, leaving 7 bases unmatched. This CDR3 is built from 16 residues. The CDR3 spells CATSREGARGPYEQYF. The CDR3 DNA follows: TGTGCCACCAGCAGAGAGGGTGCTAGGGGGCCCTACGAGCAGTACTTC.

This clone showed up just a few times. The chain joins TRBV12-5 to TRBJ2-2; a weak D match, TRBD1 (5 bases). Trimming left V 5 bases short and J 6 bases short, with 13 bases between. Germline V CDR1 and CDR2: LGHNT, FRNRAP. The CDR3 consists of 14 residues. The CDR3 DNA follows: TGTGCTAGTGGTCCAGGGATCCCCCCCGGGGAGCTGTTTTTT. The encoded protein is CASGPGIPPGELFF.

The gene calls are TRBV11-2 and TRBJ2-7; D gene unclear. The germline V and J ends were trimmed by 3 bases and 2 bases, with 8 bases remaining between them. CDR3 size: 13 residues. The germline V gene has CDR1 SGHAT and CDR2 FQNNGV. The CDR3 loop is CASSFSSAYEQYF. CDR3 sequence (DNA): TGTGCCAGCAGCTTCTCTTCGGCCTACGAGCAGTACTTC.

The J gene is TRBJ2-3, the V gene TRBV7-3, with no clear D. The V end lost 4 bases, the J end lost 1 base, and 9 bases lay between the germline ends. Germline loops: CDR1 SGHTA, CDR2 FQGTGA. This CDR3 has 14 residues. CDR3 amino acids: CASSYRSRTDTQYF. CDR3 sequence (DNA): TGTGCCAGCAGCTACCGGTCCCGCACAGATACGCAGTATTTT.

V is TRBV6-5 and J is TRBJ2-1; TRBD1 matches 9 bases. From germline, CDR1 is MNHEY and CDR2 SVGAGI. This CDR3 spans 16 amino acids. Germline trimming cut 2 bases from V and 0 bases from J; bases unmatched to any gene: 2. The CDR3 nucleotides read TGTGCCAGCAGTTACCGGGACAGGGTCTCCTACAATGAGCAGTTCTTC. Its translation: CASSYRDRVSYNEQFF.

The rearrangement links TRBV19 to TRBJ1-1; tentative D call: TRBD1 (6 bases). The CDR3 length is 13 residues. V lost 4 bases to trimming and J lost 3 bases, with 9 bases between them. Germline CDR1 and CDR2: LNHDA and SQIVND (reference sequence). CDR3 sequence (DNA): TGTGCCAGTAGTACCCAGGGGTACACTGAAGCTTTCTTT. Translated, it gives CASSTQGYTEAFF.

The V gene is TRBV6-6, the J gene TRBJ1-2; D remains unclear. The germline V and J ends were trimmed by 1 base and 2 bases, with 11 bases remaining between them. CDR3 length: 15 amino acids. From germline, CDR1 is MNHNY and CDR2 SVGAGI (reference sequence). This CDR3 is CASSYWGRGNYGYTF. The CDR3, as DNA: TGTGCCAGCAGTTACTGGGGTCGGGGAAACTATGGCTACACCTTC.

CDR3 loop: CASSIRTFSGNTIYF. The CDR3 DNA sequence: TGTGCCAGCAGCATACGGACATTCTCTGGAAACACCATATATTTT. This chain joins TRBV5-6 and TRBJ1-3; possibly TRBD1 for D (5 bases). There are 15 residues in the CDR3. Germline V gene data show CDR1 as SGHDT and CDR2 as YYEEEE. V was clipped by 4 bases and J by 0 bases, with 11 bases between them. The entire variable domain, with the rest obtained from reference TRBV5-6 and TRBJ1-3, is as follows: DAGVTQSPTHLIKTRGQQVTLRCSPKSGHDTVSWYQQALGQGPQFIFQYYEEEERQRGNFPDRFSGHQFPNYSSELNVNALLLGDSALYLCASSIRTFSGNTIYFGEGSWLTVV.

V is TRBV3-1 (or the pseudogene TRBV3-2) and J is TRBJ2-5; 8 positions match TRBD1. The CDR3 totals 14 residues. The germline gives CDR1 LGHDT, CDR2 YNNKEL (reference sequence). The ends lost 4 bases at V and 5 bases at J; junction bases unmatched: 6. The chain's CDR3 is CASSRGTGRETQYF. The CDR3 coding sequence is TGTGCCAGCAGCCGGGGGACAGGTCGGGAGACCCAGTACTTC.